A selection of T cell receptor beta chains follows, all from one sample in a study of shared clonotypes between healthy human individuals. Assay used: immunoSEQ multiplex PCR; TCRdb lists only in-frame clones, some missing. The table records a few million clones, 85% to 95% of them present only once. Input material: naive CD4+ T cells sorted from blood. All receptors come from a man between 18 and 35 years old in good health. The CDR3 runs from the conserved cysteine through the conserved F or W. A D gene is named only where the DNA matches it firmly. Clone size, where shown, is once, few, many, or a class for clones that have expanded.

clone_size: .; d_call: .; v_call: TRBV28; j_call: TRBJ2-2; cdr3_aa: CASSFSQVGTGELFF; cdr3_nt: TGTGCCAGCAGTTTTTCTCAGGTTGGCACCGGGGAGCTGTTTTTT
clone_size: .; d_call: .; v_call: TRBV6-1; j_call: TRBJ2-7; cdr3_aa: CASSLGTPGYEQYF; cdr3_nt: TGTGCCAGCAGTCTAGGGACCCCAGGCTACGAGCAGTACTTC
clone_size: once; d_call: .; v_call: TRBV27; j_call: TRBJ2-7; cdr3_aa: CASSFDSSGYEQYF; cdr3_nt: TGTGCCAGCAGTTTCGACAGTTCGGGCTACGAGCAGTACTTC
clone_size: .; d_call: .; v_call: TRBV28; j_call: TRBJ2-4; cdr3_aa: CASSFRRGDLAKNIQYF; cdr3_nt: TGTGCCAGCAGTTTCCGACGAGGTGATCTAGCCAAAAACATTCAGTACTTC
clone_size: .; d_call: TRBD1; v_call: TRBV25-1; j_call: TRBJ1-2; cdr3_aa: CASSWARGEEGYTF; cdr3_nt: TGTGCCAGCAGCTGGGCCAGGGGGGAGGAGGGCTACACCTTC
clone_size: few; d_call: .; v_call: TRBV7-3; j_call: TRBJ1-1; cdr3_aa: CASSLGEGTEAFF; cdr3_nt: TGTGCCAGCAGCTTAGGAGAAGGCACTGAAGCTTTCTTT
clone_size: .; d_call: .; v_call: TRBV5-1; j_call: TRBJ2-2; cdr3_aa: CASSYKGGGETGELFF; cdr3_nt: TGCGCCAGCAGCTACAAAGGTGGGGGCGAAACCGGGGAGCTGTTTTTT
clone_size: .; d_call: TRBD2; v_call: TRBV6-6; j_call: TRBJ2-7; cdr3_aa: CASSYFSGASYEQYF; cdr3_nt: TGTGCCAGCAGTTATTTTAGCGGGGCGAGCTACGAGCAGTACTTC
clone_size: .; d_call: .; v_call: TRBV6-4; j_call: TRBJ2-6; cdr3_aa: CASRPGEAGANVLTF; cdr3_nt: TGTGCCAGCAGACCAGGGGAGGCTGGGGCCAACGTCCTGACTTTC
clone_size: .; d_call: TRBD2; v_call: TRBV15; j_call: TRBJ2-1; cdr3_aa: CATRGGGRNEQFF; cdr3_nt: TGTGCCACCCGCGGGGGGGGACGCAATGAGCAGTTCTTC
clone_size: once; d_call: TRBD1; v_call: TRBV7-9; j_call: TRBJ1-5; cdr3_aa: CASSLGGQGLQPQHF; cdr3_nt: TGTGCCAGCAGCCTAGGGGGCCAGGGCCTTCAGCCCCAGCATTTT
clone_size: .; d_call: .; v_call: TRBV15; j_call: TRBJ2-1; cdr3_aa: CATSRTKGGRSYNEQFF; cdr3_nt: TGTGCCACCAGCAGAACTAAGGGAGGTCGCTCCTACAATGAGCAGTTCTTC
clone_size: .; d_call: .; v_call: TRBV18; j_call: TRBJ1-1; cdr3_aa: CASSIGINTEAFF; cdr3_nt: TGTGCCAGCTCAATAGGGATTAACACTGAAGCTTTCTTT
clone_size: .; d_call: TRBD2; v_call: TRBV28; j_call: TRBJ2-7; cdr3_aa: CASSLLMIGGAGEQYF; cdr3_nt: TGTGCCAGCAGTTTATTGATGATCGGGGGGGCGGGTGAGCAGTACTTC
clone_size: .; d_call: .; v_call: TRBV7-9; j_call: TRBJ1-2; cdr3_aa: CASSQRDRTGYTF; cdr3_nt: TGTGCCAGCAGCCAAAGAGACAGAACTGGCTACACCTTC
clone_size: .; d_call: .; v_call: TRBV12-5; j_call: TRBJ2-1; cdr3_aa: CASATLEGWDNEQFF; cdr3_nt: TGTGCTAGTGCTACCTTGGAGGGCTGGGACAATGAGCAGTTCTTC
clone_size: .; d_call: .; v_call: TRBV29-1; j_call: TRBJ1-1; cdr3_aa: CSVAQGTEAFF; cdr3_nt: TGCAGCGTTGCGCAGGGCACTGAAGCTTTCTTT
clone_size: .; d_call: TRBD2; v_call: TRBV2; j_call: TRBJ2-5; cdr3_aa: CASRRASGGIQETQYF; cdr3_nt: TGTGCCAGCCGTCGGGCTAGCGGGGGGATCCAAGAGACCCAGTACTTC
clone_size: once; d_call: .; v_call: TRBV2; j_call: TRBJ1-2; cdr3_aa: CASSENLAGLNGYTF; cdr3_nt: TGTGCCAGCAGTGAAAATCTGGCAGGGCTCAATGGCTACACCTTC
clone_size: .; d_call: TRBD2; v_call: TRBV20-1; j_call: TRBJ2-1; cdr3_aa: CSAHLAGVEFF; cdr3_nt: TGCAGTGCTCATCTAGCGGGAGTGGAGTTCTTC
clone_size: .; d_call: TRBD2; v_call: TRBV13; j_call: TRBJ2-1; cdr3_aa: CASSFMGTSGGNEQFF; cdr3_nt: TGTGCCAGCAGCTTCATGGGGACTAGCGGGGGAAATGAGCAGTTCTTC
clone_size: .; d_call: .; v_call: TRBV7-9; j_call: TRBJ1-2; cdr3_aa: CASSLEVGRNYGYTF; cdr3_nt: TGTGCCAGCAGCTTAGAGGTTGGGAGAAACTATGGCTACACCTTC
clone_size: .; d_call: .; v_call: TRBV2; j_call: TRBJ1-1; cdr3_aa: CASWTTTLGHWNTEAFF; cdr3_nt: TGTGCCAGCTGGACAACCACTTTGGGGCATTGGAACACTGAAGCTTTCTTT
clone_size: .; d_call: .; v_call: TRBV29-1; j_call: TRBJ1-1; cdr3_aa: CSGGLSLNTEAFF; cdr3_nt: TGCAGCGGGGGACTTTCCCTGAACACTGAAGCTTTCTTT
clone_size: .; d_call: TRBD1; v_call: TRBV7-2; j_call: TRBJ2-6; cdr3_aa: CASSSTGAYFSGANVLTF; cdr3_nt: TGTGCCAGCAGCTCGACAGGGGCTTATTTTTCTGGGGCCAACGTCCTGACTTTC
clone_size: .; d_call: .; v_call: TRBV6-1; j_call: TRBJ2-7; cdr3_aa: CASSEEVSGIYEQYF; cdr3_nt: TGTGCCAGCAGTGAAGAGGTTTCAGGGATCTACGAGCAGTACTTC
clone_size: .; d_call: TRBD1; v_call: TRBV19; j_call: TRBJ1-6; cdr3_aa: CASSTPGQVYSPLHF; cdr3_nt: TGTGCCAGTAGTACTCCCGGACAGGTCTATTCACCCCTCCACTTT
clone_size: .; d_call: TRBD2; v_call: TRBV5-5; j_call: TRBJ2-5; cdr3_aa: CASSGLAAQETQYF; cdr3_nt: TGTGCCAGCAGTGGACTAGCGGCTCAAGAGACCCAGTACTTC
clone_size: .; d_call: .; v_call: TRBV6-4; j_call: TRBJ1-2; cdr3_aa: CASSATADGYYGYTF; cdr3_nt: TGTGCCAGCAGCGCCACCGCAGATGGTTACTATGGCTACACCTTC
clone_size: few; d_call: .; v_call: TRBV30; j_call: TRBJ1-5; cdr3_aa: CAWSVRGAVGNQPQHF; cdr3_nt: TGTGCCTGGAGTGTGAGAGGGGCGGTGGGCAATCAGCCCCAGCATTTT
clone_size: .; d_call: TRBD1; v_call: TRBV10-3; j_call: TRBJ2-5; cdr3_aa: CAISDGQGQETQYF; cdr3_nt: TGTGCCATCAGTGATGGACAGGGGCAAGAGACCCAGTACTTC
clone_size: once; d_call: TRBD1; v_call: TRBV6-8; j_call: TRBJ1-1; cdr3_aa: CASSYPSKGAEDTEAFF; cdr3_nt: TGTGCCAGCAGTTACCCCTCGAAGGGGGCAGAGGACACTGAAGCTTTCTTT
clone_size: .; d_call: .; v_call: TRBV6-1; j_call: TRBJ1-4; cdr3_aa: CATGPSTNEKLFF; cdr3_nt: TGTGCCACCGGGCCTTCAACTAATGAAAAACTGTTTTTT
clone_size: .; d_call: .; v_call: TRBV27; j_call: TRBJ2-7; cdr3_aa: CASSLEPGWYEQYF; cdr3_nt: TGTGCCAGCAGTTTAGAGCCAGGGTGGTACGAGCAGTACTTC
clone_size: .; d_call: .; v_call: TRBV5-6; j_call: TRBJ1-5; cdr3_aa: CASSKVDQPQHF; cdr3_nt: TGTGCCAGCAGCAAGGTGGATCAGCCCCAGCATTTT
clone_size: .; d_call: .; v_call: TRBV5-4; j_call: TRBJ1-5; cdr3_aa: CASSLGGSSRSNQPQHF; cdr3_nt: TGTGCCAGCAGTTTAGGGGGATCCTCAAGGAGCAATCAGCCCCAGCATTTT
clone_size: .; d_call: .; v_call: TRBV19; j_call: TRBJ2-2; cdr3_aa: CASNPDRNTGELFF; cdr3_nt: TGTGCCAGTAACCCAGACAGAAACACCGGGGAGCTGTTTTTT
clone_size: .; d_call: TRBD1; v_call: TRBV6-5; j_call: TRBJ1-4; cdr3_aa: CASSRTGNEKLFF; cdr3_nt: TGTGCCAGCAGTCGGACAGGGAATGAAAAACTGTTTTTT
clone_size: .; d_call: TRBD2; v_call: TRBV18; j_call: TRBJ2-4; cdr3_aa: CASSPVGLVNIQYF; cdr3_nt: TGTGCCAGCTCACCGGTGGGACTAGTGAACATTCAGTACTTC
clone_size: .; d_call: .; v_call: TRBV6-5; j_call: TRBJ1-5; cdr3_aa: CASSLTGNSNQPQHF; cdr3_nt: TGTGCCAGCAGTTTAACAGGGAATAGCAATCAGCCCCAGCATTTT
clone_size: .; d_call: .; v_call: TRBV4-1; j_call: TRBJ1-4; cdr3_aa: CASSHPSGGREGEKLFF; cdr3_nt: TGCGCCAGCAGCCACCCGTCGGGTGGACGCGAAGGTGAAAAACTGTTTTTT
clone_size: few; d_call: .; v_call: TRBV7-2; j_call: TRBJ2-5; cdr3_aa: CASSLAETQYF; cdr3_nt: TGTGCCAGCAGCTTAGCTGAGACCCAGTACTTC
clone_size: .; d_call: .; v_call: TRBV29-1; j_call: TRBJ2-1; cdr3_aa: CSVRSDLGESREQFF; cdr3_nt: TGCAGCGTTCGATCGGACCTGGGTGAAAGTCGTGAGCAGTTCTTC
clone_size: .; d_call: .; v_call: TRBV4-1; j_call: TRBJ1-6; cdr3_aa: CASSQEVAAYNSPLHF; cdr3_nt: TGCGCCAGCAGCCAAGAGGTGGCAGCGTATAATTCACCCCTCCACTTT
clone_size: .; d_call: TRBD1; v_call: TRBV10-3; j_call: TRBJ2-5; cdr3_aa: CAIRSDREETQYF; cdr3_nt: TGTGCCATCAGATCGGACAGGGAAGAGACCCAGTACTTC
clone_size: .; d_call: TRBD1; v_call: TRBV5-6; j_call: TRBJ1-1; cdr3_aa: CASSMAGQGLGAFF; cdr3_nt: TGTGCCAGCAGCATGGCCGGACAGGGGCTTGGGGCTTTCTTT
clone_size: .; d_call: TRBD1; v_call: TRBV11-2; j_call: TRBJ2-5; cdr3_aa: CASSFSSGTGGYETQYF; cdr3_nt: TGTGCCAGCAGCTTTTCATCCGGGACAGGGGGCTACGAGACCCAGTACTTC
clone_size: few; d_call: .; v_call: TRBV5-1; j_call: TRBJ1-6; cdr3_aa: CASSQDPGTGVSPLHF; cdr3_nt: TGCGCCAGCAGCCAGGATCCCGGGACGGGGGTTTCACCCCTCCACTTT
clone_size: .; d_call: .; v_call: TRBV19; j_call: TRBJ1-2; cdr3_aa: CASSNELGYTF; cdr3_nt: TGTGCCAGTAGTAATGAGCTTGGCTACACCTTC
clone_size: .; d_call: TRBD1; v_call: TRBV5-6; j_call: TRBJ2-1; cdr3_aa: CASSSRTGYNEQFF; cdr3_nt: TGTGCCAGCAGCTCACGGACAGGCTACAATGAGCAGTTCTTC
clone_size: once; d_call: TRBD2; v_call: TRBV11-2; j_call: TRBJ2-5; cdr3_aa: CASSLDRLAGVGETQYF; cdr3_nt: TGTGCCAGCAGCTTAGATCGGCTAGCGGGAGTTGGAGAGACCCAGTACTTC
clone_size: .; d_call: .; v_call: TRBV6-1; j_call: TRBJ2-2; cdr3_aa: CASSPGGASGELFF; cdr3_nt: TGTGCCAGCAGTCCCGGGGGCGCAAGCGGGGAGCTGTTTTTT
clone_size: .; d_call: .; v_call: TRBV2; j_call: TRBJ1-6; cdr3_aa: CASSEAGRGGSPLHF; cdr3_nt: TGTGCCAGCAGTGAAGCGGGGCGGGGAGGATCACCCCTCCACTTT
clone_size: few; d_call: .; v_call: TRBV7-2; j_call: TRBJ1-1; cdr3_aa: CASSLSTSTEAFF; cdr3_nt: TGTGCCAGCAGCTTATCGACAAGCACTGAAGCTTTCTTT
clone_size: .; d_call: TRBD2; v_call: TRBV5-1; j_call: TRBJ2-5; cdr3_aa: CASSPGLAGGKETQYF; cdr3_nt: TGCGCCAGCAGCCCAGGACTAGCGGGAGGAAAAGAGACCCAGTACTTC